A selection of T cell receptor beta chains follows, all from one sample in a study of T-cell memory formation after mild COVID-19. TCRdb recomputed calls from the 5' RACE reads with MiXCR, one row per CDR3 protein. The sample includes around 300,000 distinct CDR3 sequences, around 13% of them seen just once. Sequencing used PBMCs or a T cell subset sorted from them (not recorded which). These receptors all come from a man in his late teens or twenties who had mild COVID-19 (a few samples of this study predate the infection). Cell type and time point are not known. CDR3s include the opening cysteine and the closing phenylalanine or tryptophan. Fields, in order: J gene, clone size, CDR3 length, V gene, D gene, CDR3 protein, CDR3 DNA. A D gene is named only where the DNA matches it firmly. Not every row has a clone size; where given, it reads once, few, many or a size class.

>TRBJ2-1|-|11|TRBV30|TRBD2
CAGEGGNEQFF
TGTGCCGGGGAGGGAGGGAATGAGCAGTTCTTC
>TRBJ1-1|few|15|TRBV11-2|TRBD1
CASSSPGGMNTEAFF
TGTGCCAGCAGCTCGCCAGGGGGTATGAACACTGAAGCTTTCTTT
>TRBJ1-5|few|14|TRBV10-3|-
CAISRTAGNQPQHF
TGTGCCATCAGCAGGACAGCGGGCAATCAGCCCCAGCATTTT
>TRBJ1-2|few|16|TRBV4-3|TRBD1
CASSQAPAGQGLGYTF
TGCGCCAGCAGCCAAGCCCCGGCGGGACAGGGTCTTGGCTACACCTTC
>TRBJ2-1|-|14|TRBV5-1|-
CASNHGRGPNEQFF
TGCGCCAGCAACCACGGACGAGGGCCCAATGAGCAGTTCTTC
>TRBJ2-7|-|14|TRBV3-1|-
CASSQSALPSEQYF
TGTGCCAGCAGCCAAAGCGCTTTACCGAGCGAGCAGTACTTC
>TRBJ2-3|-|15|TRBV7-9|TRBD2
CASIASGGITDTQYF
TGTGCCAGCATCGCTAGCGGGGGGATCACAGATACGCAGTATTTT
>TRBJ1-1|-|15|TRBV28|-
CASSSLWGPNTEAFF
TGTGCCAGCAGTTCCCTCTGGGGGCCAAACACTGAAGCTTTCTTT
>TRBJ2-7|few|14|TRBV20-1|TRBD1
CSAYTGTGFYEQYF
TGCAGTGCTTACACCGGGACAGGCTTCTACGAGCAGTACTTC
>TRBJ1-2|-|14|TRBV7-2|-
CASSASLRDYGYTF
TGTGCCAGCAGCGCAAGCCTCCGGGACTACGGCTACACCTTC
>TRBJ2-4|-|15|TRBV6-6|-
CASSSQAGVISIQYF
TGTGCCAGCAGTTCCCAGGCCGGAGTCATAAGCATTCAGTACTTC
>TRBJ2-7|-|14|TRBV7-9|TRBD2
CASSFLAGANEQYF
TGTGCCAGCAGCTTCCTAGCGGGGGCGAACGAGCAGTACTTC
>TRBJ2-1|-|14|TRBV4-3|TRBD2
CASSQVTSGNEQFF
TGCGCCAGCAGCCAAGTGACTAGCGGTAATGAGCAGTTCTTC
>TRBJ1-4|many|18|TRBV5-1|-
CASSDALRTIATNEKLFF
TGCGCCAGCAGTGATGCTCTGCGAACTATTGCAACTAATGAAAAACTGTTTTTT
>TRBJ2-1|-|14|TRBV20-1|-
CSARLPGRGSEQFF
TGCAGTGCTAGACTACCTGGCCGGGGTAGTGAGCAGTTCTTC
>TRBJ2-7|-|13|TRBV7-9|-
CASRTGATVLQYF
TGTGCCAGCAGGACCGGGGCTACGGTGTTGCAGTACTTC
>TRBJ1-5|few|15|TRBV10-3|-
CAISPGRTLDQPQHF
TGTGCCATCAGCCCGGGACGGACTCTGGATCAGCCCCAGCATTTT
>TRBJ1-4|-|13|TRBV7-3|-
CASSLTPAEKLFF
TGTGCCAGCAGCTTAACCCCGGCAGAAAAACTGTTTTTT
>TRBJ2-1|-|14|TRBV7-9|-
CASSLLDWYNEQFF
TGTGCCAGCAGCTTACTGGACTGGTACAATGAGCAGTTCTTC
>TRBJ1-6|few|14|TRBV6-5|-
CASSYWGAESPLHF
TGTGCCAGCAGTTATTGGGGGGCAGAATCACCCCTCCACTTT
>TRBJ1-6|many|14|TRBV12-3/TRBV12-4|-
CASRPHTGTSPLHF
TGTGCCAGCAGGCCCCATACAGGGACCTCACCCCTCCACTTT
>TRBJ2-7|many|15|TRBV4-3|TRBD2
CASSQEAGVPYEQYF
TGCGCCAGCAGCCAAGAGGCGGGGGTTCCCTACGAGCAGTACTTC
>TRBJ2-7|-|13|TRBV13|-
CASSFERADEQYF
TGTGCCAGCAGCTTCGAACGAGCGGACGAGCAGTACTTC
>TRBJ2-7|many|11|TRBV7-2|-
CASSLSGEQYF
TGTGCCAGCAGCTTATCGGGGGAGCAGTACTTC
>TRBJ2-5|-|17|TRBV18|-
CASSPRYREGRQATQYF
TGTGCCAGCTCACCACGATACAGGGAGGGCCGACAAGCGACCCAGTACTTC
>TRBJ2-7|-|14|TRBV6-5|-
CASSLGSPSYEQYF
TGTGCCAGCAGTTTGGGATCCCCCTCCTACGAGCAGTACTTC
>TRBJ2-7|many|17|TRBV7-2|-
CASSGATGRIGSYEQYF
TGTGCCAGCAGCGGGGCGACAGGTCGGATCGGCTCCTACGAGCAGTACTTC
>TRBJ2-1|-|15|TRBV6-1|-
CASSKGTESYNEQFF
TGTGCCAGCAGCAAAGGCACAGAGTCCTACAATGAGCAGTTCTTC
>TRBJ2-1|few|14|TRBV6-5|TRBD2
CASSYGAAGTEQFF
TGTGCCAGCAGTTACGGGGCAGCGGGGACTGAGCAGTTCTTC
>TRBJ2-3|-|16|TRBV3-1|TRBD2
CASSLRLATSTDTQYF
TGTGCCAGCAGCCTGCGACTAGCGACTAGCACAGATACGCAGTATTTT
>TRBJ2-3|many|14|TRBV6-5|-
CASRNTVRADTQYF
TGTGCCAGCCGAAATACGGTGAGGGCAGATACGCAGTATTTT
>TRBJ2-2|-|15|TRBV5-1|TRBD1
CASSSGQGWSGELFF
TGCGCCAGCAGCTCGGGACAGGGATGGTCCGGGGAGCTGTTTTTT
>TRBJ2-1|-|15|TRBV4-3|-
CASSKQGVPHNEQFF
TGCGCCAGCAGCAAGCAAGGGGTTCCCCACAATGAGCAGTTCTTC
>TRBJ2-2|-|17|TRBV7-6|TRBD1
CASSLLVSGQLTGELFF
TGTGCCAGCAGCTTATTAGTCTCGGGACAGCTGACCGGGGAGCTGTTTTTT
>TRBJ2-7|-|15|TRBV6-5|-
CASSYHTGGPFEQYF
TGTGCCAGCAGTTACCATACCGGGGGCCCCTTTGAGCAGTACTTC
>TRBJ1-2|-|18|TRBV11-2|TRBD1
CASSDILPGQSWNYGYTF
TGTGCCAGCAGCGACATTCTCCCGGGACAGTCCTGGAACTATGGCTACACCTTC
>TRBJ2-3|-|19|TRBV21-1|-
CASRDMRTSGGSLLDTQYF
TGTGCCAGCAGGGACATGCGGACTAGCGGGGGGTCCCTTCTCGATACGCAGTATTTT
>TRBJ2-1|few|17|TRBV6-2/TRBV6-3|-
CASSSDPDRLPASEQFF
TGTGCCAGCAGTTCCGACCCCGACAGGCTGCCTGCTAGTGAGCAGTTCTTC
>TRBJ2-7|-|15|TRBV5-5|-
CASSLSDGSSYEQYF
TGTGCCAGCAGCTTGTCAGACGGGAGCTCCTACGAGCAGTACTTC
>TRBJ2-1|many|13|TRBV20-1|TRBD2
CSAQAGGDREQFF
TGCAGTGCTCAAGCGGGGGGGGACAGGGAGCAGTTCTTC
>TRBJ2-1|few|15|TRBV12-3/TRBV12-4|-
CASNRQGSSYNEQFF
TGTGCCAGCAACCGTCAGGGGAGCTCCTACAATGAGCAGTTCTTC
>TRBJ1-6|-|15|TRBV6-2/TRBV6-3|-
CASSYTRSKDSPLHF
TGTGCCAGCAGTTACACCAGAAGTAAGGATTCACCCCTCCACTTT
>TRBJ1-1|-|11|TRBV7-8|-
CASSPPREAFF
TGTGCCAGCAGCCCCCCAAGGGAAGCTTTCTTT
>TRBJ2-5|few|18|TRBV4-2|TRBD2
CASSQGTSGAGYAETQYF
TGTGCCAGCAGCCAAGGAACTAGCGGGGCTGGGTACGCAGAGACCCAGTACTTC
>TRBJ2-3|few|18|TRBV29-1|TRBD2
CSATQGSGLAGGTDTQYF
TGCAGCGCCACACAGGGATCGGGACTAGCGGGGGGCACAGATACGCAGTATTTT
>TRBJ2-5|-|14|TRBV12-3/TRBV12-4|TRBD1
CASSADRAQETQYF
TGTGCCAGCAGTGCGGACAGGGCGCAAGAGACCCAGTACTTC
>TRBJ1-2|few|14|TRBV6-6|-
CASSYTADRHGYTF
TGTGCCAGCAGTTATACGGCAGACAGGCATGGCTACACCTTC
>TRBJ2-5|-|14|TRBV4-1|-
CASSQVGGMGTQYF
TGCGCCAGCAGCCAAGTTGGGGGGATGGGGACCCAGTACTTC
>TRBJ2-1|many|14|TRBV5-1|-
CASSFPGSPNEQFF
TGCGCCAGCAGCTTCCCGGGATCGCCCAATGAGCAGTTCTTC
>TRBJ1-2|-|13|TRBV24-1|-
CATSDRWGDGYTF
TGTGCCACCAGTGATCGGTGGGGGGACGGCTACACCTTC
>TRBJ1-3|-|17|TRBV4-2|-
CASSQPADTSSGNTIYF
TGTGCCAGCAGCCAGCCGGCCGACACAAGCTCTGGAAACACCATATATTTT